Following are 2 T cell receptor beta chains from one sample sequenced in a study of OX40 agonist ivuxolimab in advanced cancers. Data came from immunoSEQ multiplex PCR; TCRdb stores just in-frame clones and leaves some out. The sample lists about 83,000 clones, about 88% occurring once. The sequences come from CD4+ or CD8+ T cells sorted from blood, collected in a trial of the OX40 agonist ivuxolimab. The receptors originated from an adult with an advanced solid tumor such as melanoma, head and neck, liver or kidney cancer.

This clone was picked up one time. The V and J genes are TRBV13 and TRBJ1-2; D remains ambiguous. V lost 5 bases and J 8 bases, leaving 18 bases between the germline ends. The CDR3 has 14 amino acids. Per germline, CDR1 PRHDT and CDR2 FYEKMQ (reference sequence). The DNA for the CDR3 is TGTGCCAGCAGCCAGCCGAGGGAAGTCACGGGCTACACCTTC. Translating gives CASSQPREVTGYTF.

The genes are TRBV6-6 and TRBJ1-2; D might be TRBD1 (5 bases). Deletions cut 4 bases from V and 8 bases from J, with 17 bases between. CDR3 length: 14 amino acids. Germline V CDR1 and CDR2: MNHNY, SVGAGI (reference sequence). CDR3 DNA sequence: TGTGCCAGCAGTTCCCTCGGAGGGGCGGGCGGCTACACCTTC. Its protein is CASSSLGGAGGYTF.